What follows are 29 T cell receptor beta chains derived from one specimen sequenced in a study of monozygotic twins with inflammatory bowel disease. TCRdb reanalyzed the 5' RACE reads, giving one entry per CDR3 protein sequence and no DNA. This table holds 300,000 to 450,000 distinct CDR3 sequences. The sample was blood. The receptors shown here come from a human donor with ulcerative colitis or Crohn's disease, or a healthy co-twin of an affected twin (not recorded which).

The chain recombines TRBV11-3 with TRBJ2-5; TCRdb selects TRBD2, and the lack of DNA leaves this call unchecked. The CDR3 is 16 amino acids. Germline V CDR1 and CDR2: SGHNT, YENEEA. The CDR3 reads CASSLGISGALETQYF.

The V call is TRBV5-1, the J call TRBJ2-7. The CDR3 has 14 amino acids. CDR1 is SGHRS, CDR2 YFSETQ, per germline. CDR3 amino acids: CASSSGTASYEQYF.

The chain couples TRBV20-1 to TRBJ2-7; absent DNA, TCRdb's TRBD1 call cannot be checked. The CDR3 contains 13 residues. CDR1 and CDR2 (germline): DFQATT, SNEGSKA (reference sequence). CDR3 region: CSAIRQGAGEQYF.

The J gene is TRBJ2-5, the V gene TRBV29-1; no DNA is available, so the TRBD1 call from TCRdb remains unchecked. Germline CDR1 SQVTM, CDR2 ANQGSEA. The CDR3 runs 11 residues. This chain's CDR3 is CSVPPRETQYF.

The chain links TRBV6-6 to TRBJ1-4. The CDR3 loop spans 13 amino acids. Germline V gene sequence: CDR1 MNHNY, CDR2 SVGAGI (reference sequence). The CDR3 is CASRDSPGEKLFF.

This chain joins TRBV6-2 or TRBV6-3 and TRBJ2-1. The germline V gene encodes CDR1 MNHEY and CDR2 SVGEGT. CDR3 length: 14 residues. The CDR3 loop reads CASNQGSSYNEQFF.

The chain combines TRBV4-3 with TRBJ2-2; TCRdb's D gene call, TRBD1, goes unchecked for lack of DNA. The CDR3 has 16 residues. CDR1 is LGHNA, CDR2 YSLEER, per germline. The CDR3: CASSQGQYRDTGELFF.

The chain recombines TRBV27 with TRBJ1-6; TCRdb's D call of TRBD1 is untestable without DNA. The germline V gene has CDR1 MNHEY and CDR2 SMNVEV (reference sequence). The CDR3 covers 17 residues. The CDR3 spells CASSLMGGGSDGTPLHF.

The CDR3 region is CASRIGTASNEQYF. The chain employs TRBV7-2 and TRBJ2-7; TCRdb picks TRBD1, but there is no DNA to check that call. Germline-derived CDR1 and CDR2 are SGHTA and FQGNSA. CDR3 length: 14 amino acids.

Here the CDR3 reads CASSFPERELAFGGELFF. This rearrangement joins TRBV11-1 to TRBJ2-2; TCRdb reports TRBD1, a call that lacks DNA to check it against. Germline CDR1 is SGHAT and CDR2 is FQDESV (reference sequence). The CDR3 spans 18 residues.

The genes are TRBV5-5 and TRBJ2-1. Germline CDR1 reads SGHKS; CDR2 reads YYEKEE (reference sequence). This CDR3 spans 15 amino acids. The CDR3: CASSLVLAPYNEQFF.

The J gene is TRBJ2-7, the V gene TRBV5-6. Germline V gene data show CDR1 as SGHDT and CDR2 as YYEEEE. The CDR3 extends over 14 amino acids. The CDR3 sequence: CASSITDGFYEQYF.

This rearrangement joins TRBV28 to TRBJ2-2; TCRdb's D gene call, TRBD2, goes unchecked for lack of DNA. The CDR3 is 15 amino acids. Germline V gene data show CDR1 as MDHEN and CDR2 as SYDVKM. The CDR3 reads CASKRTSGANGELFF.

The chain has TRBV29-1 and TRBJ2-3; TCRdb calls TRBD2, which cannot be checked without DNA. The CDR3 loop spans 14 amino acids. Germline loops: CDR1 SQVTM, CDR2 ANQGSEA. The CDR3 loop is CSVEDKLQLGSQYF.

The rearrangement joins TRBV7-7 to TRBJ2-1; no DNA is available, so the TRBD1 call from TCRdb remains unchecked. Germline loops: CDR1 SSHAT, CDR2 FNYEAQ (reference sequence). There are 15 residues in the CDR3. The chain's CDR3 is CASSPGKGSYNEQFF.

The J gene is TRBJ2-3, the V gene TRBV27; the TCRdb D gene call, TRBD1, has no DNA to confirm it. The germline CDR1 and CDR2 sequences are MNHEY and SMNVEV (reference sequence). CDR3 length equals 16 residues. CDR3 sequence reads: CASTLRTGNLPDTQYF.

The chain employs TRBV21-1 and TRBJ1-6; the D gene TCRdb calls, TRBD1, cannot be checked with no DNA. TRBV21-1 is tagged as a pseudogene. CDR3 size: 14 residues. CDR3: CASSMRRGNSPLHF.

This sequence joins TRBV12-3 or TRBV12-4 and TRBJ1-1. The CDR3 is 13 amino acids. The CDR3 loop reads CASSLFLETEAFF.

The chain is built from TRBV20-1 and TRBJ2-5; TCRdb designates TRBD1, a call that cannot be tested without DNA. CDR3 size: 16 residues. CDR1 is DFQATT, CDR2 SNEGSKA, per germline (reference sequence). CDR3: CSARPSDWGPGRTQYF.

The rearrangement joins TRBV19 to TRBJ1-3; TCRdb picks TRBD1, but there is no DNA to check that call. CDR3 length equals 16 residues. Per germline, CDR1 LNHDA and CDR2 SQIVND (reference sequence). This chain's CDR3 is CASNRITGGIGNTIYF.

V is TRBV6-6 and J is TRBJ2-3; TCRdb lists TRBD2, though no DNA is available to test this call. The length of the CDR3 is 14 residues. CDR1 is MNHNY and CDR2 is SVGAGI in the germline V gene (reference sequence). The CDR3 spells CASSYGRSTDTQYF.

The chain carries TRBV12-5 and TRBJ1-5; TCRdb designates TRBD1, a call that cannot be tested without DNA. The CDR3 covers 18 residues. Germline CDR1 LGHNT, CDR2 FRNRAP. CDR3 loop: CASGLALTGVGGNQPQHF. The full variable domain, rest sourced from reference TRBV12-5 and TRBJ1-5, is DARVTQTPRHKVTEMGQEVTMRCQPILGHNTVFWYRQTMMQGLELLAYFRNRAPLDDSGMPKDRFSAEMPDATLATLKIQPSEPRDSAVYFCASGLALTGVGGNQPQHFGDGTRLSIL.

The CDR3 reads CASSQALSSGANVLTF. This chain joins TRBV4-2 and TRBJ2-6. The CDR3 extends over 16 amino acids. Per germline, CDR1 LGHNA and CDR2 YNFKEQ.

The rearrangement uses TRBV4-1 and TRBJ2-2. Germline loops: CDR1 MGHRA, CDR2 YSYEKL. The CDR3 consists of 16 residues. Here the CDR3 reads CASSQKSSAATGELFF.

The chain uses TRBV18 and TRBJ2-3; TCRdb proposes TRBD1, but this gene call is untestable without DNA. The CDR3 has 16 residues. Germline CDR1 and CDR2: KGHSH and LQKENI. The CDR3 sequence is CASLPGTGINTDTQYF.

The V call is TRBV20-1, the J call TRBJ2-5; TCRdb calls TRBD2, which cannot be checked without DNA. The CDR3 length is 15 residues. Germline lookup yields CDR1 DFQATT and CDR2 SNEGSKA (reference sequence). The CDR3 protein is CSIGLAGGDQETQYF.

The chain carries TRBV12-3 or TRBV12-4 and TRBJ2-3; the D gene TCRdb calls, TRBD1, cannot be checked with no DNA. CDR3 length equals 14 residues. CDR3 amino acids: CASSAQGQLGTQYF.

The chain links TRBV5-1 to TRBJ2-1; checking the TCRdb D call of TRBD1 is not possible without DNA. The germline V gene has CDR1 SGHRS and CDR2 YFSETQ. The CDR3 length is 15 residues. The CDR3 loop is CASSSSGESYNEQFF.

The rearrangement links TRBV14 to TRBJ2-7. The germline gives CDR1 SGHDN, CDR2 FVKESK. This CDR3 contains 13 residues. CDR3 loop: CASSQQGLYEQYF.